This passage covers 9 T cell receptor beta chains from one sample sequenced in a study of blood T cells in healthy people across ages. Sample-barcoded 5' priming and a J-beta primer mix drove a second PCR of roughly 7 to 11 cycles. TCRdb reanalysed the 5' RACE reads using MiXCR and keeps one entry per CDR3 protein. The table includes around 800,000 distinct CDR3 sequences, roughly 24% detected once. This sample was also put to use in a study of T cells of mothers and their children.

Sequencing input: blood. All receptors come from a boy aged 5 to 17 in good health.

The gene calls are TRBV7-3 and TRBJ2-5, with 8 bases lining up with TRBD2. The CDR3 has 19 residues. Germline CDR1 reads SGHTA; CDR2 reads FQGTGA. The J segment lost 1 base and the V segment lost 1 base, leaving 14 bases of the junction unmatched. The CDR3 sequence is CASSLKPPGERGPQETQYF. CDR3 sequence (DNA): TGTGCCAGCAGCTTAAAGCCCCCGGGGGAGCGGGGGCCCCAAGAGACCCAGTACTTC.

This sequence joins TRBV5-1 and TRBJ1-4; D is unclear. CDR1 is SGHRS and CDR2 is YFSETQ in the germline V gene. The CDR3 has 15 residues. V lost 2 bases, J lost 3 bases, and 11 bases lay in between. Here the CDR3 reads CASSFSSRPNEKLFF. DNA of the CDR3: TGCGCCAGCAGCTTTTCATCCCGGCCTAATGAAAAACTGTTTTTT.

The rearrangement links TRBV2 to TRBJ2-5; D might be TRBD1 (5 bases). The CDR3 sequence is 14 residues long. Germline-derived CDR1 and CDR2 are SNHLY and FYNNEI. The V gene lost 0 bases and the J gene lost 3 bases, with 8 bases spanning the gap. This chain's CDR3 is CASSEAGAEETQYF. The CDR3 DNA reads TGTGCCAGCAGTGAAGCAGGGGCAGAAGAGACCCAGTACTTC.

The V and J genes are TRBV5-1 and TRBJ2-7; 12 bases line up with TRBD1. Trimming took 4 bases from V and 2 from J; bases not matched to a gene: 7. Germline V gene data show CDR1 as SGHRS and CDR2 as YFSETQ. The CDR3 runs 16 residues. The CDR3 DNA is TGCGCCAGCAGCCCCATCGGGACAGGGGGCGCCTACGAGCAGTACTTC. Translation: CASSPIGTGGAYEQYF.

This clonotype was counted a few times. The chain couples TRBV5-8 to TRBJ2-7; D is perhaps TRBD2 (5 bases). The V and J ends lost 1 base and 3 bases respectively, with 11 bases between them. The length of the CDR3 is 14 residues. Germline CDR1 is SGHTS and CDR2 is YDEGEE. The CDR3, as DNA: TGTGCCAGCAGCTTGTATCGCGAGGGCTACGAGCAGTACTTC. It yields the protein CASSLYREGYEQYF.

This sequence joins TRBV6-6 and TRBJ2-6; unclear D gene. This CDR3 is built from 16 residues. Trimming removed 0 bases at V and 1 base at J, with 7 bases between. In germline, CDR1 is MNHNY, CDR2 SVGAGI (reference sequence). The CDR3 region is CASSYSFGSGANVLTF. In nucleotides, the CDR3 is TGTGCCAGCAGTTACTCGTTTGGGTCTGGGGCCAACGTCCTGACTTTC.

This clonotype was counted between two and nine times. The V call is TRBV18, the J call TRBJ2-5; D tentatively reads TRBD1 or TRBD2 (5 bases each). V was cut by 6 bases and J by 3 bases, with 14 bases left in between. This CDR3 contains 14 residues. Germline CDR1 KGHSH, CDR2 LQKENI. The CDR3 nucleotides are TGTGCCAGCTCTCGGGGCCGCTCAGAAGAGACCCAGTACTTC. This codes for CASSRGRSEETQYF. The entire variable domain, with the rest obtained from reference TRBV18 and TRBJ2-5, is as follows: NAGVMQNPRHLVRRRGQEARLRCSPMKGHSHVYWYRQLPEEGLKFMVYLQKENIIDESGMPKERFSAEFPKEGPSILRIQQVVRGDSAAYFCASSRGRSEETQYFGPGTRLLVL.

This chain joins TRBV5-1 and TRBJ1-3; D might be TRBD1 (5 bases). The CDR3 has 15 residues. Per the germline V gene, CDR1 is SGHRS and CDR2 is YFSETQ. The V gene lost 5 bases and the J gene lost 1 base, with 13 bases spanning the gap. CDR3 sequence: CASSPQGASGNTIYF. The CDR3 DNA reads TGCGCCAGCAGTCCGCAGGGAGCTTCTGGAAACACCATATATTTT.

As for this clonotype: The CDR3 does not end in the conserved phenylalanine or tryptophan, so this is likely a read error. The chain links TRBV5-6 to TRBJ2-2, with TRBD2 as a possible D gene (5 bases). Looked up from germline, CDR1 is SGHDT and CDR2 is YYEEEE. The CDR3 has 15 residues. Deletions cut 7 bases from V and 1 base from J, with 14 bases between. The CDR3 protein is CASRGPQLNTGELFL. The DNA of the CDR3 is TGTGCCAGCCGGGGTCCACAGCTGAACACCGGGGAGCTGTTTCTT.